The 6 T cell receptor beta chains given below trace back to one sample, sequenced in a study of PD-L1 blockade in urothelial cancer. The time point is: peripheral blood 6 weeks after treatment start. Sequenced by immunoSEQ multiplex PCR; TCRdb stores in-frame clones only, minus some. The table lists tens of thousands of clones, about 90% of them singletons. Sequencing was performed on PBMCs, taken around atezolizumab (anti-PD-L1) treatment. These receptors were obtained from a man in his 70s with urothelial cancer.

The V call is TRBV5-1, the J call TRBJ1-1, with D possibly being TRBD1 (6 bases). Trimming cost V 6 bases and J 1 base, with 10 bases left between them. The germline V gene encodes CDR1 SGHRS and CDR2 YFSETQ. CDR3 length: 13 amino acids. The CDR3 DNA sequence: TGCGCCAGCAAAAGGACAGAGAACACTGAAGCTTTCTTT. This translates into CASKRTENTEAFF.

This clone was seen once. The V gene is TRBV5-4, the J gene TRBJ2-5; TRBD2 is a possible D gene (6 bases). This CDR3 is 15 amino acids long. Trimming took 2 bases from V and 5 from J, leaving 16 bases between them. Per the germline V gene, CDR1 is SGHNT and CDR2 is YYREEE (reference sequence). The CDR3, as DNA: TGTGCCAGCAGCTTTGTTAGCGGCCTGATGGAGACCCAGTACTTC. Translated: CASSFVSGLMETQYF.

The chain couples TRBV4-1 to TRBJ2-7, with TRBD2 matching over 9 bases. V shed 4 bases, J shed 5 bases, and the junction held 15 bases outside the gene matches. Looked up from germline, CDR1 is MGHRA and CDR2 is YSYEKL. CDR3 length: 17 residues. CDR3 sequence reads: CASSRFLAGRVFHEQYF. The CDR3 DNA reads as TGCGCCAGCAGCCGCTTTCTAGCGGGGCGTGTGTTCCACGAGCAGTACTTC.

V is TRBV6-5 and J is TRBJ2-1; D is uncertain. The CDR3 covers 15 residues. Trimming left V 2 bases short and J 5 bases short, with 13 bases between. The germline CDR1 and CDR2 sequences are MNHEY and SVGAGI. The CDR3 DNA reads as TGTGCCAGCAGTTACCGTCCTCTCGGAGACAATGAGCAGTTCTTC. Its protein is CASSYRPLGDNEQFF.

The chain carries TRBV2 and TRBJ2-3; possible D gene TRBD2, 5 bases. Deletions cut 4 bases from V and 3 bases from J, with 14 bases between. CDR3 size: 15 residues. Germline CDR1 is SNHLY and CDR2 is FYNNEI. This CDR3 is CASSVRGQGTDTQYF. Here the CDR3 DNA reads TGTGCCAGCAGTGTAAGAGGGCAAGGGACAGATACGCAGTATTTT.

V and J are TRBV7-6 and TRBJ1-4; no clear D. This CDR3 comprises 17 residues. Germline CDR1 reads SGHVS; CDR2 reads FNYEAQ. V lost 8 bases, J lost 0 bases, and 19 bases lay in between. CDR3 nucleotide sequence: TGTGCCAGCGGTACCCGGGGAGGGCCTGCAACTAATGAAAAACTGTTTTTT. Translated: CASGTRGGPATNEKLFF.